The source of this T cell receptor (beta chain) is a study of shared clonotypes between healthy human individuals. Only in-frame clones appear in the TCRdb table, and some are missing; sequencing was by immunoSEQ multiplex PCR. The repertoire holds some 350,000 clones, with over 65% as singletons. With respect to this clone: Its antigen remains unidentified.

The CDR3 is made up of 14 amino acids. Germline CDR1 reads SEHNR; CDR2 reads FQNEAQ (reference sequence). With 2 bases removed from V and 4 bases from J, the gap between germline ends came to 9 bases. General study points: Non-shared clonotypes were found to have lower generation probabilities than the clonotypes that were shared by all four of the sorted-subset donors. It was the few donors that limited the genetic and exposure-history diversity represented. At large depth, rarefaction still showed sorted-subset sequencing to be incomplete. The study sampled only blood, and tissue repertoires likely differ.

This rearrangement joins TRBV7-9 to TRBJ2-1, with D hard to call. This sequence was found in a man younger than 45 in good health. Sequencing input: memory CD4+ T cells sorted from blood. Sample subset: CD45RA-negative fraction. CDR3 bases: TGTGCCAGCAGCTTACCCCGCGCATACAATGAGCAGTTCTTC. Protein product: CASSLPRAYNEQFF.